Given below is one T cell receptor beta chain in context. What it binds is unknown. The data stem from a study of radiation and T cells in renal cell carcinoma. Findings of the study overall: Top tumor clonotypes rose in blood 2 weeks post-radiation, then contracted.

Time point of the sample: baseline pretreatment blood. Specified treatment: 15 Gy SBRT to primary tumor, nephrectomy 4 weeks later. Blood was sampled at baseline, 2 weeks and 4 weeks after SBRT. This CDR3 contains 14 residues. Germline CDR1 MNHEY, CDR2 SMNVEV (reference sequence). V lost 8 bases and J lost 0, with 10 bases in between. Measured with immunoSEQ multiplex PCR; TCRdb has only the in-frame clones, and not every one. The data contain around 46,000 clones, 65% to 90% of them singletons. The sample in question was blood, obtained from a patient whose treatment included radiotherapy and nephrectomy. The V gene is TRBV27, the J gene TRBJ1-4; D gene unclear. The TCR sequence derives from a woman in her 70s with renal cell carcinoma. The CDR3 region has the DNA TGTGCCAGCCCTATGGGTACAACTAATGAAAAACTGTTTTTT. This encodes CASPMGTTNEKLFF.